This entry lists 9 T cell receptor beta chains sequenced from one sample in a study of T cell responses to AZD1222 COVID-19 vaccine. The assay was immunoSEQ multiplex PCR, and TCRdb's table has in-frame clones only and misses some. This table holds about 150,000 clones, 75% to 95% found once. Sequencing used peripheral blood, obtained on day 0 of AZD1222 vaccination. These receptor sequences come from an adult in good health.

The rearrangement links TRBV14 to TRBJ2-5; 9 nucleotides line up with TRBD2. The CDR3 is 18 amino acids. V lost 1 base and J lost 4; bases outside the gene matches: 13. Germline CDR1 is SGHDN and CDR2 is FVKESK. This CDR3 is CASSQGRLADWRGETQYF. CDR3 in DNA: TGTGCCAGCAGCCAAGGGCGACTAGCGGACTGGAGAGGAGAGACCCAGTACTTC. The complete variable domain, with remaining parts taken from reference TRBV14 and TRBJ2-5, reads EAGVTQFPSHSVIEKGQTVTLRCDPISGHDNLYWYRRVMGKEIKFLLHFVKESKQDESGMPNNRFLAERTGGTYSTLKVQPAELEDSGVYFCASSQGRLADWRGETQYFGPGTRLLVL.

V is TRBV14 and J is TRBJ2-5; D is perhaps TRBD1 (6 bases). Germline V gene sequence: CDR1 SGHDN, CDR2 FVKESK. The CDR3 is made up of 14 amino acids. V gave up 1 base and J gave up 1 base, with 7 bases separating them. The CDR3 protein is CASSQGQVQETQYF. The CDR3 bases are TGTGCCAGCAGCCAAGGACAGGTCCAAGAGACCCAGTACTTC.

V usage is TRBV19 and J usage is TRBJ1-5; 7 bases line up with TRBD1. This CDR3 has 15 residues. V was pared by 3 bases and J by 7 bases, with 9 bases of the junction left unmatched. CDR1 and CDR2 (germline): LNHDA, SQIVND (reference sequence). CDR3 nucleotide sequence: TGTGCCAGTAGTATCCCCAGGGGGTCGGGGCAGCCCCAGCATTTT. This encodes CASSIPRGSGQPQHF.

This clone showed up just once. The chain combines TRBV28 with TRBJ2-7; D might be TRBD1 (6 bases). V lost 3 bases to trimming and J lost 0 bases, with 12 bases between them. Germline values: CDR1 MDHEN, CDR2 SYDVKM. CDR3 length: 15 residues. CDR3 in amino acids: CASSFQDRYSYEQYF. The CDR3 region has the DNA TGTGCCAGCAGTTTTCAGGACAGATACTCCTACGAGCAGTACTTC.

The rearrangement links TRBV6-5 to TRBJ2-2; D perhaps matches TRBD2 (6 bases). CDR1 is MNHEY and CDR2 is SVGAGI in the germline V gene. The V end was cut by 0 bases, the J end by 6 bases, with 8 bases between. The CDR3 extends over 14 amino acids. CDR3 sequence: CASSYSTGAGELFF. The CDR3 bases are TGTGCCAGCAGTTACTCTACGGGAGCCGGGGAGCTGTTTTTT.

The J gene is TRBJ2-2, the V gene TRBV19; 9 bases fit TRBD2. V lost 6 bases to trimming and J lost 3 bases; unmatched junction nucleotides: 11. Germline V CDR1 and CDR2: LNHDA, SQIVND (reference sequence). The CDR3 is made up of 17 amino acids. The CDR3, as DNA: TGTGCCAGTAGCAACGGTGGGGCGGGAGGGGACACCGGGGAGCTGTTTTTT. Encoded protein: CASSNGGAGGDTGELFF.

The V gene is TRBV11-2, the J gene TRBJ1-3, with 7 bases identical to TRBD1. Per germline, CDR1 SGHAT and CDR2 FQNNGV. CDR3 length: 18 amino acids. J gave up 0 bases and V 5 bases, and 13 bases lay outside the gene matches. The CDR3: CASSISRTGNPSGNTIYF. The DNA of the CDR3 is TGTGCCAGCAGCATTAGCCGGACAGGAAACCCCTCTGGAAACACCATATATTTT.

The chain uses TRBV10-2 and TRBJ1-1; 8 bases agree with TRBD1. J lost 6 bases, V lost 6 bases, and 9 bases had no gene match. CDR3 length: 14 amino acids. Looked up from germline, CDR1 is WSHSY and CDR2 is SAAADI. CDR3: CASSGAGGNAEAFF. For the CDR3, the DNA is TGCGCCAGCAGCGGGGCAGGGGGCAACGCTGAAGCTTTCTTT.

The chain uses TRBV7-9 and TRBJ1-2; D possibly corresponds to TRBD1 (5 bases). The CDR3 has 17 residues. The germline gives CDR1 SEHNR, CDR2 FQNEAQ (reference sequence). The V end was cut by 4 bases, the J end by 0 bases, with 18 bases between. The CDR3 DNA reads TGTGCCAGCAGCTCAACCGGGGGGTCAATTACTAACTATGGCTACACCTTC. The encoded protein is CASSSTGGSITNYGYTF.